The 3 T cell receptor beta chains listed next were all sequenced from one sample in a study of CD8 T cells in ankylosing spondylitis. Study-level points and caveats: Seemingly distinctive of ankylosing spondylitis blood was a TCR beta motif formed by eight highly homologous variants.

Antigens of these TCRs are unknown. TCRdb reprocessed the 5' RACE reads with MiXCR, giving one entry per CDR3 protein. The table records 800,000 to 900,000 distinct CDR3 sequences, approximately 10% of them present only once. The sample was blood, either unsorted or a sorted T cell fraction (not recorded which). Receptors were obtained from a male donor with ankylosing spondylitis.

The gene calls are TRBV10-3 and TRBJ1-2; 8 nucleotides line up with TRBD1. The V gene end was trimmed by 4 bases and the J gene end by 8 bases; junction bases not matched to a gene: 3. The CDR3 is 12 residues long. CDR1 is ENHRY, CDR2 SYGVKD, per germline. The CDR3 sequence is CAISATGVGYTF. The CDR3, as DNA: TGTGCCATCAGTGCGACAGGGGTCGGCTACACCTTC.

The chain employs TRBV9 and TRBJ2-5; no clear D gene. V was shortened by 4 bases and J by 1 base, with 11 bases between the two germline ends. CDR3 length equals 14 residues. Germline V CDR1 and CDR2: SGDLS, YYNGEE. DNA of the CDR3: TGTGCCAGCAGCACTCTAACAAGCCAAGAGACCCAGTACTTC. It specifies CASSTLTSQETQYF.

This clonotype appeared once. One end of the junction fails to match germline, which may point to a read error. The genes are TRBV5-1 and TRBJ1-1; D is possibly TRBD1 (5 bases). Germline-derived CDR1 and CDR2 are SGHRS and YFSETQ. This CDR3 has 14 residues. This chain's CDR3 is CASSLVSGNNEAFF. The CDR3 nucleotides read TGCGCCAGCAGCTTGGTATCAGGGAACAATGAAGCTTTCTTT.